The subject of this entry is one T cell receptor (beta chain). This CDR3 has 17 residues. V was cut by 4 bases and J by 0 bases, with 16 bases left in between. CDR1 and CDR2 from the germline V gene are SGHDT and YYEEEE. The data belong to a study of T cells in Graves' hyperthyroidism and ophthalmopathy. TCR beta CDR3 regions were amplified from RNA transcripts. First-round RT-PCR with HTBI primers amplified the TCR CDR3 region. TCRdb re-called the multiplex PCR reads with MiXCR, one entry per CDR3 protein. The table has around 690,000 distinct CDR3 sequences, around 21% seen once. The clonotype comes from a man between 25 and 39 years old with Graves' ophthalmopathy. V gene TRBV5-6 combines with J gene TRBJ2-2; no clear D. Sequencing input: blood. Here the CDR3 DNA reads TGTGCCAGCAGCCCACAGCTAGAAGTATCGAACACCGGGGAGCTGTTTTTT. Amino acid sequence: CASSPQLEVSNTGELFF.